This T cell receptor (beta chain) was identified in a study of CD8+ T cells in alopecia areata (dated by TCRdb to 2016 to 2019). Some background on the complete study: To study T cell clonal expansion in alopecia areata, the researchers applied high-throughput TCRbeta sequencing to both the C3H/HeJ mouse model and human patients. Scalp tissue and sorted CD4+ and CD8+ peripheral blood T cells from patchy and totalis/universalis alopecia areata patients and from healthy controls were covered by human TCRbeta sequencing. Scalp clonality was compared among normal scalp (n=4), patchy alopecia areata scalp (n=8), and alopecia totalis/universalis scalp (n=8). TCRbeta CDR3 regions were amplified by immunoSEQ multiplex PCR with 35 Vbeta forward and 13 Jbeta reverse primers. RNA came from the PAXgene miRNA kit for fixed scalp, the miRNeasy kit for PBMCs, and the RNeasy kit for mouse skin.

Remarks on this clone: No cognate antigen has been identified for it. No base quality values were provided; no much bigger clone lies one nucleotide off.

The receptor library was made with the immunoSEQ multiplex PCR assay. For TCR sequencing, RNA was extracted from every sample and reverse transcribed into cDNA to serve as template. First-strand cDNA was synthesized using SuperScript III with a 2:1 mix of oligo-dT and random hexamers. A synthetic immune receptor repertoire was used to gauge amplification bias, and whatever bias remained was removed computationally. The original methods were these. After raw reads were preprocessed to remove errors, the CDR3 was defined following IMGT conventions as running from the conserved cysteine to phenylalanine. Clonality was calculated as 1 minus Shannon entropy normalized by log2 of the number of productive unique TCRs. CD4 or CD8 identity of scalp clones was inferred by cross-referencing scalp TCRbeta sequences with sorted blood CD4 and CD8 repertoires. TCRdb stores this immuneACCESS table with in-frame sequences only. Part of the clones is absent; in the studies checked, under half of the shortfall reflects unresolved V genes, and no reason is known for the rest. Clone size and V and J calls were adopted from that table, with D and trimming inferred from the DNA. Recorded for this sample are about 150,000 clones; around 62% of them occurred a single time. Jointly, the top ten make up 35% to 40% of the sample.

Broader findings and caveats from the paper: Higher clonality and more expanded CD8+ clones were observed in lesional scalp than in normal scalp, particularly in alopecia totalis/universalis, a finding suggestive of antigenic drive. Unlike mouse skin, which is dominated by gammadelta T cells, normal human skin has resident alphabeta T cells that are also sequenced, and this complicates analysis of the scalp TCR repertoire. Shared TCR sequences between patients were less evident than in mice, which may be partly attributable to HLA diversity in the patient population.

PBMCs were separated by density centrifugation and stained for CD3, CD4 and CD8, after which CD4+ and CD8+ T cells were sorted on a FACSAria. Scalp biopsies and blood samples were obtained from unaffected controls. The TCR originated in a human donor in good health. Sequences were obtained from CD8+ T cells sorted from blood.

CDR3 reads: CASSQTRDIRNEQYF. The nucleotide sequence is given as TGTGCCAGCTCACAAACCCGGGACATTAGAAACGAGCAGTACTTC. This receptor chain uses TRBV18 and TRBJ2-7, and TRBD1 may be the D gene, going by 6 matching bases. Trimming at the junction amounts to 4 bases on V and 5 bases on J, and the germline ends lie 18 bases apart. CDR1 and CDR2 (KGHSH, LQKENI) derive from the germline V gene. The CDR3 numbers 15 residues from cysteine through phenylalanine. Solely the CDR3 DNA is kept, with 45 bases framed from the first base.